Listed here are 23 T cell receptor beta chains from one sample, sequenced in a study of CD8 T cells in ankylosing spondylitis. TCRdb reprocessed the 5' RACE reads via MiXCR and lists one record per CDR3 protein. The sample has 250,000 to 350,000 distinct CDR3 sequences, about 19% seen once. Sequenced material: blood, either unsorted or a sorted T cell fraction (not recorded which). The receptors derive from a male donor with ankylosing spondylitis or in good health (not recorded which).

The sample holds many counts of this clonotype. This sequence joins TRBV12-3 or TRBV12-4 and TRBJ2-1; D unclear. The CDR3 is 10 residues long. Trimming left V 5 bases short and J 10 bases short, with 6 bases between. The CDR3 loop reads CASSAIEQFF. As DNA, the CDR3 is TGTGCCAGCAGTGCTATAGAGCAGTTCTTC.

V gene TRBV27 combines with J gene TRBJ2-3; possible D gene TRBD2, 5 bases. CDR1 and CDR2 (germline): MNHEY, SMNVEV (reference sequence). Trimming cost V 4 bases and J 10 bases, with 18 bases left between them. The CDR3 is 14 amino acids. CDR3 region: CASSSGSLRVAQYF. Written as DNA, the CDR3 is TGTGCCAGCAGTTCGGGGTCTCTCCGCGTGGCGCAGTATTTT.

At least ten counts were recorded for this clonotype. The CDR3 loop is CASSYSRQFYGYTF. The CDR3 nucleotides are TGTGCCAGCAGTTACAGTAGACAGTTCTATGGCTACACCTTC. The gene calls are TRBV6-5 and TRBJ1-2, with a weak D call TRBD1 (5 bases). The V and J ends lost 2 bases and 4 bases respectively, with 11 bases between them. CDR1 is MNHEY, CDR2 SVGAGI, per germline. The CDR3 runs 14 residues.

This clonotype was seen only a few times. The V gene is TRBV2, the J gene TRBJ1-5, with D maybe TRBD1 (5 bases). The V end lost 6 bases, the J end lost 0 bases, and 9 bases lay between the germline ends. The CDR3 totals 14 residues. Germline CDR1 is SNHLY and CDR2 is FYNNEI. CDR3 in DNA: TGTGCCAGCAGGCGCAGGGTTAGCAATCAGCCCCAGCATTTT. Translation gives CASRRRVSNQPQHF.

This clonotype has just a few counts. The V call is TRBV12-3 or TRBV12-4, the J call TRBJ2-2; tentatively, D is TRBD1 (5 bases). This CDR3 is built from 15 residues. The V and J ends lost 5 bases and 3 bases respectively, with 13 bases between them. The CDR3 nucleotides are TGTGCCAGCAGTCAATCCGACAGATACACCGGGGAGCTGTTTTTT. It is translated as CASSQSDRYTGELFF.

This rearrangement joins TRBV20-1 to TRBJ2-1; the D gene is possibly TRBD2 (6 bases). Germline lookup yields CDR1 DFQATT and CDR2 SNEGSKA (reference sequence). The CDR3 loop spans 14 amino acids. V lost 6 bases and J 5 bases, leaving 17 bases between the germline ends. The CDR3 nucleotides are TGCAGTGCGGAACCTAGCGCTCCCCACAATGAGCAGTTCTTC. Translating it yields CSAEPSAPHNEQFF.

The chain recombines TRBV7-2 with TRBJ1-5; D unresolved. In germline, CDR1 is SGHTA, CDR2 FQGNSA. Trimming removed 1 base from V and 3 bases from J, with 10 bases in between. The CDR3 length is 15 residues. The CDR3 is CASSLVVGTNQPQHF. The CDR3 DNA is TGTGCCAGCAGCTTAGTAGTTGGTACCAATCAGCCCCAGCATTTT. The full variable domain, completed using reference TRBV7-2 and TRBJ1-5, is GAGVSQSPSNKVTEKGKDVELRCDPISGHTALYWYRQSLGQGLEFLIYFQGNSAPDKSGLPSDRFSAERTGGSVSTLTIQRTQQEDSAVYLCASSLVVGTNQPQHFGDGTRLSIL.

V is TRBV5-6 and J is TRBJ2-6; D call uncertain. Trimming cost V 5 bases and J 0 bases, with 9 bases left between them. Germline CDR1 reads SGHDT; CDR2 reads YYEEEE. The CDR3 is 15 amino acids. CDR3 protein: CASSRVVSGANVLTF. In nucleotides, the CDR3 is TGTGCCAGCAGTCGGGTAGTCTCTGGGGCCAACGTCCTGACTTTC.

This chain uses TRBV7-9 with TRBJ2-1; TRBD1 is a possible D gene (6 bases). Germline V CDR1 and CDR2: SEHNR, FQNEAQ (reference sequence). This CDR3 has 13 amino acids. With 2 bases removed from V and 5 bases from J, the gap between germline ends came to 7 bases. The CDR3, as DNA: TGTGCCAGCAGCTTATGGGACAACAATGAGCAGTTCTTC. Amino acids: CASSLWDNNEQFF.

The CDR3 DNA is TGTGCCACCAGCAGAGCAGGGGACACCCAAGAGACCCAGTACTTC. Amino acid sequence: CATSRAGDTQETQYF. The chain joins TRBV15 to TRBJ2-5, with D possibly being TRBD1 (6 bases). V was cut by 1 base and J by 1 base, with 10 bases left in between. Germline assignment: CDR1 LNHNV and CDR2 YYDKDF (reference sequence). The CDR3 is 15 residues long. Using reference TRBV15 and TRBJ2-5 for the parts outside the CDR3, the full variable domain is DAMVIQNPRYQVTQFGKPVTLSCSQTLNHNVMYWYQQKSSQAPKLLFHYYDKDFNNEADTPDNFQSRRPNTSFCFLDIRSPGLGDTAMYLCATSRAGDTQETQYFGPGTRLLVL.

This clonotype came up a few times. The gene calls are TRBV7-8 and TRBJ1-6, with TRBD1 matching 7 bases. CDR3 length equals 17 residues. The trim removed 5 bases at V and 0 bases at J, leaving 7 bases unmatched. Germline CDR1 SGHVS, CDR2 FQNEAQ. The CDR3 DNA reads TGTGCCAGCAGCGAGGACAGGCCAAGCTCCTATAATTCACCCCTCCACTTT. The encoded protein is CASSEDRPSSYNSPLHF.

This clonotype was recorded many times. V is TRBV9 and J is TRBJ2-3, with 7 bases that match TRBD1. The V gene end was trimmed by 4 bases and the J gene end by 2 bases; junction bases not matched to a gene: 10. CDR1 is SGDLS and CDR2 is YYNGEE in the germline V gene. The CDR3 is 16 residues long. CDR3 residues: CASSSREGAFTDTQYF. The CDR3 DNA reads TGTGCCAGCAGCTCGCGAGAGGGGGCTTTCACAGATACGCAGTATTTT.

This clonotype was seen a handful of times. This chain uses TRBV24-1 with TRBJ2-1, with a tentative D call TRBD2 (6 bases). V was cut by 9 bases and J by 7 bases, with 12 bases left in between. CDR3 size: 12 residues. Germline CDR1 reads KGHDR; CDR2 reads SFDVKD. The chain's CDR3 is CATGIGSNEQFF. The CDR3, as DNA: TGTGCCACCGGGATCGGGAGTAATGAGCAGTTCTTC.

CDR3 sequence (DNA): TGCTCCGCAGCGGGAGATACGCAGTATTTT. Encoded protein: CSAAGDTQYF. The chain links TRBV20-1 to TRBJ2-3; tentatively, D is TRBD2 (6 bases). This CDR3 contains 10 residues. Germline CDR1 is DFQATT and CDR2 is SNEGSKA (reference sequence).

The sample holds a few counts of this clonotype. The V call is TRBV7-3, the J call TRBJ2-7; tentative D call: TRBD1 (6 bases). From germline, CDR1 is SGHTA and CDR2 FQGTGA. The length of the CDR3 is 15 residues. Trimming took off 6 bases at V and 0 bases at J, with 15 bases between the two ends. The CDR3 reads CASRLYRASSYEQYV. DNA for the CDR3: TGTGCCAGCAGGCTCTACAGGGCTAGCTCCTACGAGCAGTACGTC.

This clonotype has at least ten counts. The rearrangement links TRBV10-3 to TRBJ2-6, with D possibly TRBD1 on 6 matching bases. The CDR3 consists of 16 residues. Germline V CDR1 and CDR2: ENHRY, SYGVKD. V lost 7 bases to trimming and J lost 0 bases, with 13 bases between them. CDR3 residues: CAINPGQISGANVLTF. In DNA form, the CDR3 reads TGTGCCATCAACCCGGGACAAATCTCTGGGGCCAACGTCCTGACTTTC.

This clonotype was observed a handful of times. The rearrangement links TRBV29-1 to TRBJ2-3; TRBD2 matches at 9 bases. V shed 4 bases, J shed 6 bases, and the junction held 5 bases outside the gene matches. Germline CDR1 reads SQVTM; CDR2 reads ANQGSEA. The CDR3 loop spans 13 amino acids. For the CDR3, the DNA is TGCAGCGTTGGGCTAGCGGGGAGGGATACGCAGTATTTT. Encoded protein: CSVGLAGRDTQYF.

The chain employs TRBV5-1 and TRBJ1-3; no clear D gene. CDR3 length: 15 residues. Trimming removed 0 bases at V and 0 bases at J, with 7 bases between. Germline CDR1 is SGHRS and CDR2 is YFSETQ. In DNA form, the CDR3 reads TGCGCCAGCAGCTTGGAGCCGGACTCTGGAAACACCATATATTTT. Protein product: CASSLEPDSGNTIYF. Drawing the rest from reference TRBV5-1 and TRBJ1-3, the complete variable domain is KAGVTQTPRYLIKTRGQQVTLSCSPISGHRSVSWYQQTPGQGLQFLFEYFSETQRNKGNFPGRFSGRQFSNSRSEMNVSTLELGDSALYLCASSLEPDSGNTIYFGEGSWLTVV.

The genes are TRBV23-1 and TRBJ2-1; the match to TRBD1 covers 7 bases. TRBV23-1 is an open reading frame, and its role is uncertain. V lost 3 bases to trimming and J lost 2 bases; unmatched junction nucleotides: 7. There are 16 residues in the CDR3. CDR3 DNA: TGCGCCAGCAGTCACTCAGACAGGGTGACCTACAATGAGCAGTTCTTC. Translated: CASSHSDRVTYNEQFF.

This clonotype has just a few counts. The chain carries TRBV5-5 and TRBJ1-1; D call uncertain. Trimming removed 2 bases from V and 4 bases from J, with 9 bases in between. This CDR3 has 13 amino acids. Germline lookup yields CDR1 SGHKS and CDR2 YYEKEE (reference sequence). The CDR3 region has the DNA TGTGCCAGCAGCTTAATCGGGCGCACTGAAGCTTTCTTT. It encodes CASSLIGRTEAFF. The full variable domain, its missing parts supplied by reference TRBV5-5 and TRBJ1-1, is DAGVTQSPTHLIKTRGQQVTLRCSPISGHKSVSWYQQVLGQGPQFIFQYYEKEERGRGNFPDRFSARQFPNYSSELNVNALLLGDSALYLCASSLIGRTEAFFGQGTRLTVV.

The CDR3 reads CSARGDTSSYNEQFF. The CDR3 DNA follows: TGCAGTGCTAGAGGGGACACGAGCTCCTACAATGAGCAGTTCTTC. The chain couples TRBV20-1 to TRBJ2-1; D may be TRBD1 (6 bases). Trimming shortened V by 1 base and J by 0 bases, and 10 bases separated the two germline ends. Germline values: CDR1 DFQATT, CDR2 SNEGSKA (reference sequence). This CDR3 spans 15 amino acids.

The CDR3 nucleotides are TGTGCCAGCAGCTTAGCGGAGGGTACAACGGACACTGAAGCTTTCTTT. Protein sequence: CASSLAEGTTDTEAFF. The rearrangement joins TRBV7-6 to TRBJ1-1; D not certain. Germline CDR1 SGHVS, CDR2 FNYEAQ. With 0 bases removed from V and 3 bases from J, the gap between germline ends came to 14 bases. The CDR3 sequence is 16 residues long.

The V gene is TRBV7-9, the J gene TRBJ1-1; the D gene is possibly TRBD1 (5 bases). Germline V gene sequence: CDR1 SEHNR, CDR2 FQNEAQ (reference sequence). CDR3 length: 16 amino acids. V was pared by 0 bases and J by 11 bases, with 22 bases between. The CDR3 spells CASSLAGGGVGSAAFF. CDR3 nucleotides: TGTGCCAGCAGCTTAGCGGGTGGAGGGGTAGGGTCGGCGGCTTTCTTT.